Here is one T cell receptor beta chain with its context. No antigen is known for it. These data belong to a study of cytomegalovirus exposure and HLA in healthy donors. 13 Jbeta primers and 60 Vbeta primers were used for the PCR. Clones were read by immunoSEQ multiplex PCR, and TCRdb kept only the in-frame ones, dropping some. The sample records 80,000 to 100,000 clones, about 80% being singletons. Donors sampled were nominally healthy, though unrecorded immune exposures were likely. General study points: The investigators catalogued 150 or so TCR beta chains as cytomegalovirus-associated. In a later analysis, DRB1 alleles had the most associated TCRs; HLA-C alleles the fewest. Reports credit the classifier with highly specific, highly sensitive diagnosis of cytomegalovirus status.

V lost 3 bases to trimming and J lost 4 bases, with 5 bases between them. The CDR3 runs to 12 residues. Looked up from germline, CDR1 is SEHNR and CDR2 is FQNEAQ (reference sequence). The clonotype comes from a man younger than 30 in good health and CMV-seropositive. Sequencing was done on a sample of PBMCs. This chain connects TRBV7-9 to TRBJ2-3; no firm D call. The CDR3 here is CASSFVPDTQYF. The CDR3 DNA reads as TGTGCCAGCAGCTTCGTTCCAGATACGCAGTATTTT.